This TCR beta chain was profiled in a study of PD-L1 blockade in urothelial cancer. Turning to the study itself: Patients had undergone 0 to 3 prior chemotherapy regimens. The study, taken as a whole, reports: Better survival was predicted by below-median pretreatment blood TCR clonality.

The assay was immunoSEQ multiplex PCR, and TCRdb's table has in-frame clones only and misses some. The table lists some 25,000 clones, less than 90% of them singletons. To note about this clone: Its cognate antigen is unknown.

Urothelial carcinoma in patients was locally advanced or metastatic. The source was PBMCs, collected around atezolizumab (anti-PD-L1) treatment. This receptor was taken from a man aged 60 to 75 with urothelial cancer.

CDR3 bases: TGTGCCAGCAGTCTAACCGGGACTAGCGGGGCCACAGATACGCAGTATTTT. This sequence encodes CASSLTGTSGATDTQYF. J is TRBJ2-3 and V is TRBV9; 13 bases fit TRBD2. V shed 5 bases and J 2 bases; nucleotides not matched to a gene: 8. The length of the CDR3 is 17 residues. CDR1 and CDR2 (germline): SGDLS, YYNGEE.